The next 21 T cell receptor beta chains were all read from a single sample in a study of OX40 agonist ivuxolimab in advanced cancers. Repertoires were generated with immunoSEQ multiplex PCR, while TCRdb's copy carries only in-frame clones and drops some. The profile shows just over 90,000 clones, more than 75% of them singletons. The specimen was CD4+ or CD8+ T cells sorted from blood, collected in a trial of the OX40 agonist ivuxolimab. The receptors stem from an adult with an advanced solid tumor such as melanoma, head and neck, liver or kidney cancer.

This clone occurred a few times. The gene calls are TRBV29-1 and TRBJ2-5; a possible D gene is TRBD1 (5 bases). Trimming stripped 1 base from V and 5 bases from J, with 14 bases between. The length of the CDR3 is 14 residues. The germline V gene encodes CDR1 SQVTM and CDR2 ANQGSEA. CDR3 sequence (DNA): TGCAGCGTTGAAGTTCCAGGGTGGGATGAGACCCAGTACTTC. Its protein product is CSVEVPGWDETQYF.

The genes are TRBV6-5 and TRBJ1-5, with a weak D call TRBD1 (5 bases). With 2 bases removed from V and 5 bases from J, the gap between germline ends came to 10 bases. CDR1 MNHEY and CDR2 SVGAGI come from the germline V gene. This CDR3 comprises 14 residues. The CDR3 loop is CASSYGQGHQPQHF. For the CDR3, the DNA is TGTGCCAGCAGTTACGGGCAGGGCCATCAGCCCCAGCATTTT.

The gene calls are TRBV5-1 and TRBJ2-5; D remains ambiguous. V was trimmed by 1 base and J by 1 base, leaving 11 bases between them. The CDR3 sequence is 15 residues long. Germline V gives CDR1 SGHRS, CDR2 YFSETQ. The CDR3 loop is CASSLFGQSQETQYF. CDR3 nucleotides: TGCGCCAGCAGCTTGTTCGGGCAAAGCCAAGAGACCCAGTACTTC.

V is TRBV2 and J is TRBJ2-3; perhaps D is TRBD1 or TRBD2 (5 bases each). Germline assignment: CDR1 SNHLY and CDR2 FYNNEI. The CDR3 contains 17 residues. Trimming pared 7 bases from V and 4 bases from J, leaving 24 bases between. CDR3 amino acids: CASNLHKRGEGPDTQYF. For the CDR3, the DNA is TGTGCCAGCAACCTACACAAGAGGGGAGAGGGCCCAGATACGCAGTATTTT.

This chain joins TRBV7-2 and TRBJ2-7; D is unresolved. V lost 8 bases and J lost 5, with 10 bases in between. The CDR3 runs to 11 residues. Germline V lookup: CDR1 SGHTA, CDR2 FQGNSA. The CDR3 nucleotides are TGTGCCAGCTCCACCCGGAACGAGCAGTACTTC. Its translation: CASSTRNEQYF. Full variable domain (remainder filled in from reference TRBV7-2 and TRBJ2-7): GAGVSQSPSNKVTEKGKDVELRCDPISGHTALYWYRQSLGQGLEFLIYFQGNSAPDKSGLPSDRFSAERTGGSVSTLTIQRTQQEDSAVYLCASSTRNEQYFGPGTRLTVT.

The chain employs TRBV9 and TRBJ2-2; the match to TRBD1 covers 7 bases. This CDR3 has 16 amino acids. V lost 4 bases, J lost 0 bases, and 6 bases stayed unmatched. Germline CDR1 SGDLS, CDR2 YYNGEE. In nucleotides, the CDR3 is TGTGCCAGCAGCCCGGGGACAGCAGCGAACACCGGGGAGCTGTTTTTT. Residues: CASSPGTAANTGELFF.

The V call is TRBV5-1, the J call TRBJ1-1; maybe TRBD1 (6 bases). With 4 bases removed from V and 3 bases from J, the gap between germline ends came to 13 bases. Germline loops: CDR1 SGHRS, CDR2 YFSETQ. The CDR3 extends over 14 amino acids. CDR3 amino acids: CASSLTDRYTEAFF. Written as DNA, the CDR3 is TGCGCCAGCAGCCTAACGGACAGATACACTGAAGCTTTCTTT.

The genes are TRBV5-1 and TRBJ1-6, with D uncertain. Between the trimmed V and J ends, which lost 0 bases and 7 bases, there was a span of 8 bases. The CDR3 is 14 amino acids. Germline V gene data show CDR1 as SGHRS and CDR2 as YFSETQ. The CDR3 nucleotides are TGCGCCAGCAGCTTGGATTTCAGGAATTCACCCCTCCACTTT. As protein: CASSLDFRNSPLHF.

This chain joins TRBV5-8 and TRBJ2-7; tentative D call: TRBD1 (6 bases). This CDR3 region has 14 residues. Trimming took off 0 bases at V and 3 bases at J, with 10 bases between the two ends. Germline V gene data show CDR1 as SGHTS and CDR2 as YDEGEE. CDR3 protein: CASSLVRTVYEQYF. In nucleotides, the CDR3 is TGTGCCAGCAGCTTGGTAAGGACAGTCTACGAGCAGTACTTC.

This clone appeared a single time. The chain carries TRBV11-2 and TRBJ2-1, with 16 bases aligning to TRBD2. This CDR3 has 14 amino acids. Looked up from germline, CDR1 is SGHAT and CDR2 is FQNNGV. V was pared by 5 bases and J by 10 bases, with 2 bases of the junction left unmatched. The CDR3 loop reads CASSQGLAGGEQFF. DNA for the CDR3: TGTGCCAGCAGCCAGGGACTAGCGGGAGGGGAGCAGTTCTTC.

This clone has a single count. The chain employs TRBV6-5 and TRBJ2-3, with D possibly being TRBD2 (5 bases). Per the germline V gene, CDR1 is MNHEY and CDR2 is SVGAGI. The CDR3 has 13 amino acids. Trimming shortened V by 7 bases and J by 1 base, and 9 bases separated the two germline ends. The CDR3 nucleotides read TGTGCCAGCACGGATAGCGGCACAGATACGCAGTATTTT. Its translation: CASTDSGTDTQYF.

This chain's CDR3 is CASSEYGLKNEKLFF. CDR3 nucleotides: TGTGCCAGCAGTGAATACGGGCTAAAAAATGAAAAACTGTTTTTT. This chain links TRBV25-1 with TRBJ1-4; unclear D gene. The CDR3 consists of 15 residues. Germline V gene data show CDR1 as MGHDK and CDR2 as SYGVNS. V was pared by 0 bases and J by 5 bases, with 10 bases between.

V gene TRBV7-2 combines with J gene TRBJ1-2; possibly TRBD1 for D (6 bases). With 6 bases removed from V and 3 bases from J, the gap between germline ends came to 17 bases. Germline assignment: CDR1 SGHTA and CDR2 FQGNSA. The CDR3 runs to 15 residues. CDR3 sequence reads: CASRRQQGAHYGYTF. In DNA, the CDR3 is TGTGCCAGCAGGCGTCAACAGGGTGCTCACTATGGCTACACCTTC.

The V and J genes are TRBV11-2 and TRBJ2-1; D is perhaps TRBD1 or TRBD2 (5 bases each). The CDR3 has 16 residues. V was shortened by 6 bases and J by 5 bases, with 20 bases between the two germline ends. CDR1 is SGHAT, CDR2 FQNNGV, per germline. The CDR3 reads CASRSPGRKGNNEQFF. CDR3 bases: TGTGCCAGCAGGTCCCCAGGGAGAAAGGGAAACAATGAGCAGTTCTTC. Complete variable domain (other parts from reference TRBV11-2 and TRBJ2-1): EAGVAQSPRYKIIEKRQSVAFWCNPISGHATLYWYQQILGQGPKLLIQFQNNGVVDDSQLPKDRFSAERLKGVDSTLKIQPAKLEDSAVYLCASRSPGRKGNNEQFFGPGTRLTVL.

CDR3 in DNA: TGTGCCAGCAGCTTAGAGGGGACCACTGAAGCTTTCTTT. Protein: CASSLEGTTEAFF. V usage is TRBV7-9 and J usage is TRBJ1-1, with D perhaps TRBD1 (5 bases). Trimming removed 1 base from V and 4 bases from J, with 7 bases in between. Germline CDR1 is SEHNR and CDR2 is FQNEAQ (reference sequence). This CDR3 comprises 13 residues.

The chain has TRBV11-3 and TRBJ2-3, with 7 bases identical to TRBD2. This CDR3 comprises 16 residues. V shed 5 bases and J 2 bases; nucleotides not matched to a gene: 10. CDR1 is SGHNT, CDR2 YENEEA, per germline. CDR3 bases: TGTGCCAGCAGCCCTCCCCAAGCGGGATACACAGATACGCAGTATTTT. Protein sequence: CASSPPQAGYTDTQYF.

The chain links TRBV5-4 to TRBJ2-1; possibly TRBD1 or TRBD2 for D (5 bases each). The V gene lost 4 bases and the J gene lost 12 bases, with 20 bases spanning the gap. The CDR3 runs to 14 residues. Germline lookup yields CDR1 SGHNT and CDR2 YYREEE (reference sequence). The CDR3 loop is CASSPTPQGGRQFF. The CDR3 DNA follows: TGTGCCAGCAGCCCGACCCCCCAGGGCGGGCGGCAGTTCTTC.

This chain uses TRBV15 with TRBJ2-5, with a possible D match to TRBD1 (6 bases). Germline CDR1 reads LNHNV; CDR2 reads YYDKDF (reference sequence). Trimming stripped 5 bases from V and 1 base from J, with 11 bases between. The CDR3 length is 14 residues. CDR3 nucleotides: TGTGCCACCAGCCGTCAGGGGCGCCAAGAGACCCAGTACTTC. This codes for CATSRQGRQETQYF.

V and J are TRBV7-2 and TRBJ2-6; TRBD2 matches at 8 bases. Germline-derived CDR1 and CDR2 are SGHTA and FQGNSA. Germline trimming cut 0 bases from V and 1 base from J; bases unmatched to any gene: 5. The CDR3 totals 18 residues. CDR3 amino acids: CASSLASGVSSGANVLTF. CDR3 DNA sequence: TGTGCCAGCAGCTTAGCTAGCGGGGTATCGTCTGGGGCCAACGTCCTGACTTTC.

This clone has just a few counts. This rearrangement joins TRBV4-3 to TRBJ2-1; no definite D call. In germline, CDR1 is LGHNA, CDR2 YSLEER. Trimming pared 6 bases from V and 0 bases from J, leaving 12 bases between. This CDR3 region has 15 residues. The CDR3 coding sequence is TGCGCCAGCAGGCTAACATCGACCTCCTACAATGAGCAGTTCTTC. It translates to CASRLTSTSYNEQFF.

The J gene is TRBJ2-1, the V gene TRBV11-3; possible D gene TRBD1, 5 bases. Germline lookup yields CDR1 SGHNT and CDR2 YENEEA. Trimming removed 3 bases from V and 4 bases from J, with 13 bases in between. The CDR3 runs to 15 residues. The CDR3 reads CASSFRQSHYNEQFF. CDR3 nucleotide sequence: TGTGCCAGCAGCTTTCGACAGAGCCATTACAATGAGCAGTTCTTC.